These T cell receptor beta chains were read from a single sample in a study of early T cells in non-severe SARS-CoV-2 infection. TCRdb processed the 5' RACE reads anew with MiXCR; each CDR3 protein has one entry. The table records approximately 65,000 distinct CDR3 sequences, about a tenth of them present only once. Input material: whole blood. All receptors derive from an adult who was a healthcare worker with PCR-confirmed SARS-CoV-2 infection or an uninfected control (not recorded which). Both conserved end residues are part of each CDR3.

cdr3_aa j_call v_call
CASSERAGFQPQHF TRBJ1-5 TRBV2
CASSQSSEQFF TRBJ2-1 TRBV4-1
CASGLDRRNTIYF TRBJ1-3 TRBV5-4
CASSPHWTSGETQYF TRBJ2-5 TRBV4-1
CASSPDAYEQYF TRBJ2-7 TRBV12-3/TRBV12-4
CASSLTGSGGKAKNIQYF TRBJ2-4 TRBV7-2
CASSSGQDTEAFF TRBJ1-1 TRBV5-4
CASSHRAGLGEQYF TRBJ2-7 TRBV14
CASSSGLAGVGEQFF TRBJ2-1 TRBV5-6
CASSRWGQGRYNEQFF TRBJ2-1 TRBV19
CASSLPRGVGEKLFF TRBJ1-4 TRBV7-2
CASSPSSGRAYEQYF TRBJ2-7 TRBV5-4
CASTAIGHSTANTGELFF TRBJ2-2 TRBV19
CASSIWAGRSTSGNTIYF TRBJ1-3 TRBV28
CASSVVAAQDTQYF TRBJ2-3 TRBV9
CAISESNLQTSTDTQYF TRBJ2-3 TRBV10-3
CASSSWLAGGYEQYF TRBJ2-7 TRBV28
CAISDSTDTQYF TRBJ2-3 TRBV10-3
CASSFGLDQETQYF TRBJ2-5 TRBV5-1
CASSSPGQGRNQPQHF TRBJ1-5 TRBV28
CSVGGRTNTEAFF TRBJ1-1 TRBV29-1
CASSYSDRNTEAFF TRBJ1-1 TRBV6-5
CASSFSGSSSYNSPLHF TRBJ1-6 TRBV5-5
CASSLTRTAYGYTF TRBJ1-2 TRBV12-3/TRBV12-4
CASSPPAASSYNEQFF TRBJ2-1 TRBV18
CASSDPGGETQYF TRBJ2-5 TRBV10-1
CASSWTGATEAFF TRBJ1-1 TRBV28
CASSQEAVSWETQYF TRBJ2-5 TRBV4-1
CASSGPPSYEQYF TRBJ2-7 TRBV19
CASSWEDNYEQYF TRBJ2-7 TRBV5-5
CASSEDQDEKLFF TRBJ1-4 TRBV5-1
CASSRLDLEPTDTQYF TRBJ2-3 TRBV7-9
CASSFLAGAGNEQYF TRBJ2-7 TRBV5-1
CASSPGLRETQYF TRBJ2-5 TRBV24-1